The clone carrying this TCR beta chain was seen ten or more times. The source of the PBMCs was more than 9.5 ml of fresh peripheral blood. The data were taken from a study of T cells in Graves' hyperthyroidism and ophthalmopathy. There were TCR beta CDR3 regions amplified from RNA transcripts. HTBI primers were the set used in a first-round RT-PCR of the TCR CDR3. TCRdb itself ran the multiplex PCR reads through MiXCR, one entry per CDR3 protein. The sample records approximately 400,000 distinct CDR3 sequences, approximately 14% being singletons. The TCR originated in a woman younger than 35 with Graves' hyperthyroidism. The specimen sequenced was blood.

The CDR3 DNA is TGCGCCAGCAGCTGGATACGGGACAGGGAGACCCAACCTTCGAATGAGCAGTTCTTC. Amino acids: CASSWIRDRETQPSNEQFF. The genes are TRBV5-1 and TRBJ2-1, with 9 nucleotides matching TRBD1. The ends lost 3 bases at V and 7 bases at J; junction bases unmatched: 20. Germline values: CDR1 SGHRS, CDR2 YFSETQ. The CDR3 loop spans 19 amino acids.